Below are 3 T cell receptor beta chains sequenced from a single sample in a study of CD8 T cells in Susac syndrome (dated by TCRdb to the late 2010s). The library was built by means of the immunoSEQ multiplex PCR assay. RNA was extracted with the RNeasy kit and roughly 0.5 to 1 ug was reverse transcribed using random hexamers. TCRdb trimmed public reads at Q25 via fastp, called clones via MiXCR and kept in-frame beta chains. Rows with a matching CDR3 protein are joined into one entry that keeps the most common DNA and genes. The sample includes some 260,000 distinct CDR3 sequences, with 85% to 95% observed a single time. The ten largest clones take up less than 0.075% of the sample. Sequencing input: CD4+ T cells from PBMCs. The receptors shown here come from a human donor with multiple sclerosis.

The chain carries TRBV10-3 and TRBJ2-3; weak D call: TRBD2 (6 bases). V was trimmed by 6 bases and J by 1 base, leaving 8 bases between them. The CDR3 is made up of 13 amino acids. Germline-derived CDR1 and CDR2 are ENHRY and SYGVKD. In DNA, the CDR3 is TGTGCCATCAGCAGCGGGCGCACAGATACGCAGTATTTT. This sequence encodes CAISSGRTDTQYF.

There are a few counts of this clonotype. V gene TRBV7-9 combines with J gene TRBJ1-3; 7 bases fit TRBD1. The CDR3 has 14 amino acids. V gave up 5 bases and J gave up 3 bases; unmatched junction bases: 4. Germline CDR1 reads SEHNR; CDR2 reads FQNEAQ (reference sequence). CDR3: CASSPTGFGNTIYF. The CDR3 DNA reads TGTGCCAGCAGCCCGACAGGGTTTGGAAACACCATATATTTT. Supplemented by reference TRBV7-9 and TRBJ1-3, the full variable domain reads DTGVSQNPRHKITKRGQNVTFRCDPISEHNRLYWYRQTLGQGPEFLTYFQNEAQLEKSRLLSDRFSAERPKGSFSTLEIQRTEQGDSAMYLCASSPTGFGNTIYFGEGSWLTVV.

CDR3 amino acids: CSVVTAPQETQYF. CDR3 in DNA: TGCAGCGTTGTGACAGCCCCCCAAGAGACCCAGTACTTC. This chain joins TRBV29-1 and TRBJ2-5; the D gene is possibly TRBD1 (5 bases). V was shortened by 4 bases and J by 1 base, with 10 bases between the two germline ends. This CDR3 is built from 13 residues. CDR1 is SQVTM, CDR2 ANQGSEA, per germline.